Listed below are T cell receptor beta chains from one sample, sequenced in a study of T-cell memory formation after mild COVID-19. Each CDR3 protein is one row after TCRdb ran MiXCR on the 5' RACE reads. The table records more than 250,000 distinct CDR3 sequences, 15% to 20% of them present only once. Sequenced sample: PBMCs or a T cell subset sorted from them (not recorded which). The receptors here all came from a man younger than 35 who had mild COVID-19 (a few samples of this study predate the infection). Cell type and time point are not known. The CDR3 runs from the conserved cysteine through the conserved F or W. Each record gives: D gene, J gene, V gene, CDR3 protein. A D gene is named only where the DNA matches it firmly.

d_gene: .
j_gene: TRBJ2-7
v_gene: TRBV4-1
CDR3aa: CASSQEGTAAYEQYF

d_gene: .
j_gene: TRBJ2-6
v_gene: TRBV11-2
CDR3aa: CASSFQGANVLTF

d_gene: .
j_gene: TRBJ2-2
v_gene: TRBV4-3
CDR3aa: CASSQLSNTGELFF

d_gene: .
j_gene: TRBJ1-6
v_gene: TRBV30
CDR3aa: CAWSVIAGSPLHF

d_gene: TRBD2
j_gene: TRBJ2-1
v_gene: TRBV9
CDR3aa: CASSVGGLAAYNEQFF

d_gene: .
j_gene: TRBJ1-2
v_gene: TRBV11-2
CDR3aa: CASSTRQSYTF

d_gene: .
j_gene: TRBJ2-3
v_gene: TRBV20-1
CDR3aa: CSASSSDISDTQYF

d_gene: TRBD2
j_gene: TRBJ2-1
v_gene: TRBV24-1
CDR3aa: CATSDPSGGDEQFF

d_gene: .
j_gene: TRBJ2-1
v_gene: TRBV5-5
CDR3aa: CASSLMGSNSYNEQFF

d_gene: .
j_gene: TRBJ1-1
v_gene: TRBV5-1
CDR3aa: CASSPTRSHMNTEAFF

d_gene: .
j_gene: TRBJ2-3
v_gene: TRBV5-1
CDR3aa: CASSFGLTKSTDTQYF

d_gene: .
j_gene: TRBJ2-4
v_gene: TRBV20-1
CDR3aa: CSAKAGSTIQYF

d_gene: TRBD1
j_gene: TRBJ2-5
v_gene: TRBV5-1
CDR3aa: CASSFDRGRETQYF

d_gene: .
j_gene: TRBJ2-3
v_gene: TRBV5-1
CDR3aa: CASRVFWGTDTQYF

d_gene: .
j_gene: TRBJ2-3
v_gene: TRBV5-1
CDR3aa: CASSASRARLNTDTQYF

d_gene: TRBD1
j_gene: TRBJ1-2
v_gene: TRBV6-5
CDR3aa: CASSYSQGASGYTF

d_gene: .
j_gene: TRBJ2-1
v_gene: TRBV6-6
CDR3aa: CASSPGSYNEQFF

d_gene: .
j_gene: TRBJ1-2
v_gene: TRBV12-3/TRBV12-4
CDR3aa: CASSVRASANYGYTF

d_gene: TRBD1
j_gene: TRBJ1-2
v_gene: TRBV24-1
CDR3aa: CATSRTGQGDYGYTF

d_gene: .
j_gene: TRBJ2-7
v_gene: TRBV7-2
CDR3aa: CASSRDTSEQYF

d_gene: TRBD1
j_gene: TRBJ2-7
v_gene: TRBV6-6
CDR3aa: CASSYSRGQTYEQYF

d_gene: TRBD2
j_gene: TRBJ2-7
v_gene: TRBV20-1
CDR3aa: CSARSAGRGGKYEQYF

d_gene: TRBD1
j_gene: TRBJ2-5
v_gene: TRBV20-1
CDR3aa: CSVMTGGEETQYF

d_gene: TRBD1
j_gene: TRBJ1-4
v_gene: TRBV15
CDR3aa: CATSGNQWDRGREKLFF

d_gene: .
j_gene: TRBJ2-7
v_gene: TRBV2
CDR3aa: CAREGTGSSYEQYF

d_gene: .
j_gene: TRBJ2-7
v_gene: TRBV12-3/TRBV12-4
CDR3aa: CASSPSRYEQYF

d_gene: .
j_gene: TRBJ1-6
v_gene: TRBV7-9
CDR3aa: CASTPGDSPLHF

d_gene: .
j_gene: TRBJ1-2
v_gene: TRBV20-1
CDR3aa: CSSSGRAGYTF

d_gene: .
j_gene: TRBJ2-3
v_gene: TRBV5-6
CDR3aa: CASSLVSGDYTQYF

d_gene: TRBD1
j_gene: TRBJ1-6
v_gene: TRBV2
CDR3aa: CASGDRGNSPLHF

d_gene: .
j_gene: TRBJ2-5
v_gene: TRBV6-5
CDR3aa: CASTWTMAVRETQYF

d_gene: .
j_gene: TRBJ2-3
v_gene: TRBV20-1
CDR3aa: CSATFSGSTDTQYF

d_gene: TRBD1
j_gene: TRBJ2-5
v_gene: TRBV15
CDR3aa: CATSGDRGRETQYF

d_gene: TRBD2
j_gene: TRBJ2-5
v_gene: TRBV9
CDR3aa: CASSPRRTRDGETQYF

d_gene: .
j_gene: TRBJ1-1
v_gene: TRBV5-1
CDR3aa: CASSPMGQAGNTEAFF

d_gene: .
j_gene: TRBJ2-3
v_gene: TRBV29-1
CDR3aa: CSAGLSRGTDTQYF

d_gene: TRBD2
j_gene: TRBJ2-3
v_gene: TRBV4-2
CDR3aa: CASSQAGLAGGLGDTQYF

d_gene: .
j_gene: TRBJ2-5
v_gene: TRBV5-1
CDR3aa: CASSPGTKGWETQYF

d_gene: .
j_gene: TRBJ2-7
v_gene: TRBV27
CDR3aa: CASSPTATYEQYF

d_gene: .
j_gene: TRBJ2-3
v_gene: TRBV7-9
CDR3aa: CASSLSPWLTDTQYF

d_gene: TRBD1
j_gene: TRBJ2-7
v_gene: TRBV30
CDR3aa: CAWKGDRDYEQYF

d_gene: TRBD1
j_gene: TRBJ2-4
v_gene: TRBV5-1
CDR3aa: CASSLSTGENIQYF

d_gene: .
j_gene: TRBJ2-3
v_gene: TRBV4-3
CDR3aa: CASSQLGDTDTQYF

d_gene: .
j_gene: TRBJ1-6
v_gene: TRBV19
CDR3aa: CASSRDGHSPLHF

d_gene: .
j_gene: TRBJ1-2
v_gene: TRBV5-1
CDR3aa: CASSLVADSGSGYTF

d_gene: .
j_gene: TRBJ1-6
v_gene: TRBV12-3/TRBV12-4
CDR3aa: CASSLAGPWSSPLHF

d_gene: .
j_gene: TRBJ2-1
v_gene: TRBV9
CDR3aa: CASTSTGRSEQFF

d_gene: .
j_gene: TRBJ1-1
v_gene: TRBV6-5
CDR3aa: CASSYRSAGATEAFF

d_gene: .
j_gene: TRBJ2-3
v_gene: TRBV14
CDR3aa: CASSQDVQGDTQYF

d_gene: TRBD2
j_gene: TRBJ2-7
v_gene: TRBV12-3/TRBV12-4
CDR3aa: CASSLGLAGGLLSYEQYF

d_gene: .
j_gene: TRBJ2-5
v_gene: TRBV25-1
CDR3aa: CASSRMGAETQYF

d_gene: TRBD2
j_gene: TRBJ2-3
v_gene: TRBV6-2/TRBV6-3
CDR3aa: CASSRGTSGGYGTQYF

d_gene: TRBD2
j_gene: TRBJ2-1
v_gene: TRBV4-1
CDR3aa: CASSQPGTSANEQFF

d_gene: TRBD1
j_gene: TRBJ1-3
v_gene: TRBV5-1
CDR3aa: CASSPTGEENTIYF

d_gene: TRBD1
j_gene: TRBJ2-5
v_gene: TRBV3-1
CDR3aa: CASSFRRTGPETQYF

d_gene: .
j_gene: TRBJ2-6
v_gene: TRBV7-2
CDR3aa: CASSSTGANVLTF

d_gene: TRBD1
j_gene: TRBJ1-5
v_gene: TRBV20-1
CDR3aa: CSARRGQGNQPQHF

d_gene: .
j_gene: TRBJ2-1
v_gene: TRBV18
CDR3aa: CASSPRYSTATSYNEQFF

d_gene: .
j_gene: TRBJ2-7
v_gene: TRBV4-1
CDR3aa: CASSPTVRPEQYF